These 20 T cell receptor beta chains were all obtained from the same sample, sequenced in a study of blood T cell repertoires in COVID-19. The method was immunoSEQ multiplex PCR; TCRdb's version includes in-frame clones alone and lacks a portion of them. The table includes about 160,000 clones, around four fifths detected once. The sequenced material came from peripheral blood. Source of these receptors: a woman aged 80 or over with acute or convalescent COVID-19.

The chain uses TRBV10-2 and TRBJ2-3; 10 bases match TRBD1. Germline V gene lookup returns CDR1 WSHSY and CDR2 SAAADI. The CDR3 sequence is 17 residues long. V lost 7 bases and J lost 3; bases outside the gene matches: 13. The CDR3 sequence: CASTVSPRQGATDTQYF. The CDR3 DNA follows: TGCGCCAGCACTGTTTCTCCGAGACAGGGGGCTACAGATACGCAGTATTTT.

CDR3: CASSLSFRGPQPQHF. Written as DNA, the CDR3 is TGTGCCAGCAGTTTATCATTCAGGGGGCCTCAGCCCCAGCATTTT. The chain is built from TRBV27 and TRBJ1-5; 8 bases are shared with TRBD1. There are 15 residues in the CDR3. Germline assignment: CDR1 MNHEY and CDR2 SMNVEV (reference sequence). Trimming removed 0 bases from V and 6 bases from J; junction bases left unmatched: 4.

The chain uses TRBV19 and TRBJ2-6, with D hard to call. This CDR3 region has 13 residues. The germline gives CDR1 LNHDA, CDR2 SQIVND (reference sequence). The V end lost 8 bases, the J end lost 2 bases, and 7 bases lay between the germline ends. CDR3 coding DNA: TGTGCCAGTTCCCAAACTGGGGCCAACGTCCTGACTTTC. Its translation: CASSQTGANVLTF.

The rearrangement joins TRBV7-9 to TRBJ2-5; D remains ambiguous. CDR3 length equals 11 residues. CDR1 is SEHNR and CDR2 is FQNEAQ in the germline V gene (reference sequence). Between the trimmed V and J ends, which lost 5 bases and 9 bases, there was a span of 10 bases. CDR3 in DNA: TGTGCCAGCAGCGATAGAGCCCCCCAGTACTTC. It is translated as CASSDRAPQYF.

This CDR3 is CASSGPPPGTGELFF. The CDR3 DNA reads TGTGCCAGCAGTGGGCCCCCCCCGGGGACCGGGGAGCTGTTTTTT. V usage is TRBV28 and J usage is TRBJ2-2, with D tentatively TRBD2 (5 bases). In germline, CDR1 is MDHEN, CDR2 SYDVKM. CDR3 length equals 15 residues. The ends were cut back, 5 bases at V and 5 bases at J, with 15 bases in the middle.

The chain combines TRBV7-2 with TRBJ2-7, with 13 nucleotides matching TRBD2. With 1 base clipped from V and 4 bases from J, the junction kept 7 bases outside the gene matches. The CDR3 consists of 17 residues. Germline loops: CDR1 SGHTA, CDR2 FQGNSA. Here the CDR3 reads CASSLVLAGGPGYEQYF. CDR3 nucleotides: TGTGCCAGCAGCTTAGTACTAGCGGGAGGGCCGGGGTACGAGCAGTACTTC.

The CDR3 sequence is CASSSRLKGASYNSPLHF. The DNA of the CDR3 is TGTGCCAGCAGCTCCCGCCTAAAAGGAGCCTCCTATAATTCACCCCTCCACTTT. This chain uses TRBV7-8 with TRBJ1-6; D not certain. CDR3 length: 18 amino acids. Per germline, CDR1 SGHVS and CDR2 FQNEAQ. Trimming stripped 4 bases from V and 0 bases from J, with 16 bases between. The entire variable domain, with the rest obtained from reference TRBV7-8 and TRBJ1-6, is as follows: GAGVSQSPRYKVAKRGQDVALRCDPISGHVSLFWYQQALGQGPEFLTYFQNEAQLDKSGLPSDRFFAERPEGSVSTLKIQRTQQEDSAVYLCASSSRLKGASYNSPLHFGNGTRLTVT.

This chain joins TRBV5-1 and TRBJ2-7, with 10 positions matching TRBD1. The V segment lost 4 bases and the J segment 9 bases; nucleotides outside the gene matches: 4. Germline values: CDR1 SGHRS, CDR2 YFSETQ. The CDR3 sequence is 12 residues long. CDR3 amino acids: CASSRDRGRQYF. CDR3 DNA sequence: TGCGCCAGCAGCCGGGACAGGGGTAGGCAGTACTTC.

This clone appeared many times. The rearrangement links TRBV15 to TRBJ2-7; tentatively, D is TRBD2 (5 bases). CDR1 is LNHNV and CDR2 is YYDKDF in the germline V gene (reference sequence). The V and J ends lost 1 base and 6 bases respectively, with 16 bases between them. The CDR3 contains 15 residues. CDR3 residues: CATSRGGGESREQYF. CDR3 sequence (DNA): TGTGCCACCAGCAGAGGAGGAGGCGAATCTCGCGAGCAGTACTTC.

The gene calls are TRBV4-2 and TRBJ1-4; the D gene is possibly TRBD1 (5 bases). Germline V lookup: CDR1 LGHNA, CDR2 YNFKEQ. V was pared by 1 base and J by 5 bases, with 11 bases between. The CDR3 runs 15 residues. The CDR3 region is CASSQVQGKNEKLFF. The DNA for the CDR3 is TGTGCCAGCAGCCAAGTGCAGGGAAAAAATGAAAAACTGTTTTTT.

CDR3: CASSQLLDTQYF. Written as DNA, the CDR3 is TGTGCCAGCAGCCAACTGTTGGATACGCAGTATTTT. The chain uses TRBV3-1 (or the pseudogene TRBV3-2) and TRBJ2-3; D not resolved. CDR1 is LGHDT, CDR2 YNNKEL, per germline (reference sequence). This CDR3 contains 12 residues. Trimming shortened V by 2 bases and J by 6 bases, and 6 bases separated the two germline ends.

This clone appeared once. The rearrangement joins TRBV5-4 to TRBJ2-2; 12 nucleotides match TRBD2. CDR3 length: 17 residues. CDR1 and CDR2 from the germline V gene are SGHNT and YYREEE (reference sequence). The V segment lost 4 bases and the J segment 1 base; nucleotides outside the gene matches: 5. The CDR3: CASSTPTSGRNTGELFF. The CDR3 nucleotides read TGTGCCAGCAGCACCCCGACTAGCGGGAGGAACACCGGGGAGCTGTTTTTT.

This clone was observed a single time. The V gene is TRBV28, the J gene TRBJ1-3, with D tentatively TRBD1 (6 bases). This CDR3 is 16 amino acids long. CDR1 is MDHEN and CDR2 is SYDVKM in the germline V gene. The V and J ends lost 6 bases and 4 bases respectively, with 19 bases between them. As DNA, the CDR3 is TGTGCCAGCAGCCTCAGGAGGGGGGGAAAAGGAAACACCATATATTTT. Protein product: CASSLRRGGKGNTIYF.

This clone was detected only once. This chain joins TRBV5-1 and TRBJ1-1; 11 nucleotides line up with TRBD1. Germline CDR1 and CDR2: SGHRS and YFSETQ. V trimming: 4 bases; J trimming: 0 bases; junction bases outside the gene matches: 8. This CDR3 comprises 17 residues. CDR3 DNA sequence: TGCGCCAGCAGCCTTCGGACAGGGGGCTTAATGAACACTGAAGCTTTCTTT. Residues: CASSLRTGGLMNTEAFF.

The chain uses TRBV9 and TRBJ2-3; the D is unclear. Germline V gives CDR1 SGDLS, CDR2 YYNGEE. V dropped 0 bases and J dropped 2 bases, with 4 bases sitting between them. The CDR3 contains 13 residues. The CDR3 reads CASSVDFTDTQYF. The DNA of the CDR3 is TGTGCCAGCAGCGTAGACTTCACAGATACGCAGTATTTT. Variable domain in full (rest from reference TRBV9 and TRBJ2-3): DSGVTQTPKHLITATGQRVTLRCSPRSGDLSVYWYQQSLDQGLQFLIQYYNGEERAKGNILERFSAQQFPDLHSELNLSSLELGDSALYFCASSVDFTDTQYFGPGTRLTVL.

The DNA of the CDR3 is TGTGCCAGCAGTGAATCGACAAACAATGAGCAGTTCTTC. Protein: CASSESTNNEQFF. This rearrangement joins TRBV2 to TRBJ2-1; D is undetermined. V lost 2 bases and J 5 bases, leaving 7 bases between the germline ends. The CDR3 is 13 residues long. Germline-derived CDR1 and CDR2 are SNHLY and FYNNEI. The full variable domain, its missing parts supplied by reference TRBV2 and TRBJ2-1, is EPEVTQTPSHQVTQMGQEVILRCVPISNHLYFYWYRQILGQKVEFLVSFYNNEISEKSEIFDDQFSVERPDGSNFTLKIRSTKLEDSAMYFCASSESTNNEQFFGPGTRLTVL.

V gene TRBV29-1 combines with J gene TRBJ1-1; 10 bases align to TRBD1. Germline lookup yields CDR1 SQVTM and CDR2 ANQGSEA. This CDR3 region has 14 residues. V lost 2 bases to trimming and J lost 5 bases; unmatched junction nucleotides: 5. The CDR3 here is CSVELPGQGTEAFF. The CDR3 DNA follows: TGCAGCGTTGAACTTCCGGGACAGGGGACTGAAGCTTTCTTT.

V is TRBV30 and J is TRBJ1-4; D possibly corresponds to TRBD1 (5 bases). V was pared by 3 bases and J by 7 bases, with 12 bases between. The CDR3 is made up of 13 amino acids. Germline V gives CDR1 GTSNPN, CDR2 SVGIG (reference sequence). CDR3 nucleotides: TGTGCCTGGAGACAGTCAAGGGGTGAAAAACTGTTTTTT. This gives the protein CAWRQSRGEKLFF.

The CDR3 coding sequence is TGCAGCGTCAAGACTAGCGGGAGGGCCAATGAGCAGTTCTTC. Translating gives CSVKTSGRANEQFF. V and J are TRBV29-1 and TRBJ2-1; 14 nucleotides line up with TRBD2. Germline-derived CDR1 and CDR2 are SQVTM and ANQGSEA. The CDR3 totals 14 residues. Unmatched junction bases numbered 4, after V lost 6 bases and J lost 6 bases.

The chain has TRBV10-3 and TRBJ2-7; 8 bases fit TRBD2. This CDR3 contains 14 residues. With V trimmed by 7 bases and J by 0 bases, 5 bases remained unmatched. Germline V gene sequence: CDR1 ENHRY, CDR2 SYGVKD. CDR3 sequence: CAINERGPSYEQYF. CDR3 nucleotides: TGTGCCATCAACGAGCGGGGGCCCTCCTACGAGCAGTACTTC.